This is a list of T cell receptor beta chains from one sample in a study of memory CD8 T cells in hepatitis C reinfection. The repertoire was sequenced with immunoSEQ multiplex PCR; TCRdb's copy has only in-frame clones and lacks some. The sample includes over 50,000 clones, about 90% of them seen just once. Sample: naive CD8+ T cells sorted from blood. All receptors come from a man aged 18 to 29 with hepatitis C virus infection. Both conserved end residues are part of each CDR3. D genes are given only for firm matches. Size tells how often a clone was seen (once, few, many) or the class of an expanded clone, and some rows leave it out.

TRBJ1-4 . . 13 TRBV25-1 CASSGGTNEKLFF TGTGCCAGCAGTGGGGGCACTAATGAAAAACTGTTTTTT
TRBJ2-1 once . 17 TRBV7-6 CASTSTSRVFAYNEQFF TGTGCCAGCACCTCAACGTCCAGGGTCTTTGCCTACAATGAGCAGTTCTTC
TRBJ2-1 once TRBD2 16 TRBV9 CASSPQASGSYNEQFF TGTGCCAGCAGCCCCCAGGCTAGCGGGAGTTACAATGAGCAGTTCTTC
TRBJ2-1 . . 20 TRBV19 CASSIDPPYGGLSSYNEQFF TGTGCCAGTAGTATAGACCCCCCCTACGGGGGGCTCAGCTCCTACAATGAGCAGTTCTTC
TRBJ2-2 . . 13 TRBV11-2 CASSLWRGGGLFF TGTGCCAGCAGCTTATGGCGGGGAGGGGGGCTGTTTTTT
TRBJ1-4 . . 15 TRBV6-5 CASSYSGSANEKLFF TGTGCCAGCAGTTACTCGGGGAGCGCTAATGAAAAACTGTTTTTT
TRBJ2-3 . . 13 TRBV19 CASSSTGTDTQYF TGTGCCAGTAGTAGCACAGGTACAGATACGCAGTATTTT
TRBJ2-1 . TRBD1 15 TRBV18 CASSPSPGGYNEQFF TGTGCCAGCTCACCTTCGCCAGGGGGCTACAATGAGCAGTTCTTC
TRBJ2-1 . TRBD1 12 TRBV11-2 CASSILTGHQFF TGTGCCAGCAGCATTCTGACAGGGCACCAGTTCTTC
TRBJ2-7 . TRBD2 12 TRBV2 CASMREGYEQYF TGTGCCAGCATGCGGGAGGGCTACGAGCAGTACTTC
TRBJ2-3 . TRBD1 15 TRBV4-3 CASSQGGTVTDTQYF TGCGCCAGCAGCCAAGGAGGGACAGTCACAGATACGCAGTATTTT
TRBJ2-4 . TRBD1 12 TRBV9 CASSGQGNIQYF TGTGCCAGCAGTGGACAGGGAAACATTCAGTACTTC
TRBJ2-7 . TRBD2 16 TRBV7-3 CASNLPRDPGGGEQYF TGTGCCAGCAATCTTCCTAGGGACCCGGGGGGGGGCGAGCAGTACTTC
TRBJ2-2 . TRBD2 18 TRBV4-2 CASSQEPEGGVNTGELFF TGTGCCAGCAGCCAAGAGCCCGAGGGAGGGGTCAACACCGGGGAGCTGTTTTTT
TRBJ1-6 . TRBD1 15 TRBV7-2 CASSSDRDYNSPLHF TGTGCCAGCAGCTCAGACAGGGATTATAATTCACCCCTCCACTTT
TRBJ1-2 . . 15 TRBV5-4 CASSSPGRGDYGYTF TGTGCCAGCAGCTCTCCCGGTCGGGGAGACTATGGCTACACCTTC